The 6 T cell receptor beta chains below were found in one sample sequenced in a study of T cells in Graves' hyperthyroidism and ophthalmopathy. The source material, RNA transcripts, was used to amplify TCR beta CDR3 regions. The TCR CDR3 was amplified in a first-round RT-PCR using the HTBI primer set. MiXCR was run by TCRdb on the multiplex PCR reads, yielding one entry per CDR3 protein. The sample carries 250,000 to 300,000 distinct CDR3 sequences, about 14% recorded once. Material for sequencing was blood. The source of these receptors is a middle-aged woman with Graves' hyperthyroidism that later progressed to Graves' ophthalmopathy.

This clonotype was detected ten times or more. CDR3 loop: CATLAWDYNEQFF. The CDR3 coding sequence is TGTGCCACCCTCGCATGGGACTACAATGAGCAGTTCTTC. The chain couples TRBV10-3 to TRBJ2-1; D not certain. CDR1 is ENHRY and CDR2 is SYGVKD in the germline V gene. The V and J ends lost 10 bases and 3 bases respectively, with 13 bases between them. The CDR3 covers 13 residues.

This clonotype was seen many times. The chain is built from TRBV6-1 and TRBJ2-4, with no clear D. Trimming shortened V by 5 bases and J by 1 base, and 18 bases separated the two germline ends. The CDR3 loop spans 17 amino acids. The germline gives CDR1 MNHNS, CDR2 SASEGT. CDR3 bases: TGTGCCAGCAGTCCCCGATCAGGTGCCGTGGCCAAAAACATTCAGTACTTC. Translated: CASSPRSGAVAKNIQYF.

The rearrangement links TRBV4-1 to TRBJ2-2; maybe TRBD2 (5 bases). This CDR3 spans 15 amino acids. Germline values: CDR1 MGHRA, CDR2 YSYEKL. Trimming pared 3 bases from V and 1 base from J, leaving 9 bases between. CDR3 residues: CASSQLAGNTGELFF. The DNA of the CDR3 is TGCGCCAGCAGCCAGCTCGCGGGGAACACCGGGGAGCTGTTTTTT.

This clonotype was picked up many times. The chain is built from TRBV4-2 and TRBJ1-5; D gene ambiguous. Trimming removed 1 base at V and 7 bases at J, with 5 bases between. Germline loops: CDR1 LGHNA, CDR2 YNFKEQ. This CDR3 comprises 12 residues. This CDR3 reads CASSQGKQPQHF. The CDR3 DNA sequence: TGTGCCAGCAGCCAAGGAAAACAGCCCCAGCATTTT.

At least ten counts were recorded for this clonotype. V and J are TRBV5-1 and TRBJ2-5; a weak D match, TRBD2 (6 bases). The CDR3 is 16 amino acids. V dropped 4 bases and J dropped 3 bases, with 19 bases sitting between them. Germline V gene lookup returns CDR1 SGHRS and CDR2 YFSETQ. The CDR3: CASSALGTPIEETQYF. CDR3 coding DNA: TGCGCCAGCAGCGCACTCGGGACTCCCATCGAAGAGACCCAGTACTTC.

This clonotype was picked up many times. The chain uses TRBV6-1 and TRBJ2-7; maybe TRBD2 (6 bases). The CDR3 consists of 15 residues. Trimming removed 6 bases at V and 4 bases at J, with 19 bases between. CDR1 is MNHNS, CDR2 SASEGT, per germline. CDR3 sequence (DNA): TGTGCCAGCAGGGGAGGTCGGCAGATTGAATACGAGCAGTACTTC. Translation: CASRGGRQIEYEQYF.